This entry lists 25 T cell receptor beta chains sequenced from one sample in a study of spatial heterogeneity in lung cancer. Noted time point: sample taken at primary tumor resection. TCRs were sequenced from unsorted whole RNA of tumor, nontumor lung or PBMC. TCRdb analysed the 5' RACE reads with MiXCR anew, one entry per CDR3 protein. The sample includes about 48,000 distinct CDR3 sequences, under 6% of them seen just once. Sequences were derived from PBMCs, sampled at surgery. Source of these receptors: a male donor with early-stage non-small cell lung cancer.

This clonotype was recorded a few times. CDR3 sequence (DNA): TGTGCCAGCAGTTTGGCAGAGGGGGCTTGGGGAAACACCATATATTTT. It specifies CASSLAEGAWGNTIYF. The rearrangement joins TRBV28 to TRBJ1-3; 7 bases fit TRBD1. Unmatched junction bases numbered 9, after V lost 3 bases and J lost 4 bases. The CDR3 extends over 16 amino acids. Per germline, CDR1 MDHEN and CDR2 SYDVKM.

This clonotype was detected ten times or more. The rearrangement links TRBV27 to TRBJ1-4; D gene unclear. This CDR3 has 16 residues. The ends were cut back, 6 bases at V and 7 bases at J, with 21 bases in the middle. From germline, CDR1 is MNHEY and CDR2 SMNVEV (reference sequence). DNA of the CDR3: TGTGCCAGCAGCCCCCTTGACACCACCCTCGGTGAAAAACTGTTTTTT. Its protein is CASSPLDTTLGEKLFF.

This clonotype came up many times. This chain connects TRBV20-1 to TRBJ2-7, with 10 bases identical to TRBD2. V gave up 6 bases and J gave up 4 bases; unmatched junction bases: 18. Germline V gene lookup returns CDR1 DFQATT and CDR2 SNEGSKA (reference sequence). CDR3 length: 17 amino acids. CDR3 amino acids: CSAISPLAGVWGYEQYF. The CDR3 coding sequence is TGCAGTGCAATATCCCCTCTAGCGGGAGTCTGGGGGTACGAGCAGTACTTC.

This clonotype was recorded many times. This chain joins TRBV6-5 and TRBJ2-3; D is unclear. This CDR3 region has 13 residues. Trimming took off 6 bases at V and 6 bases at J, with 13 bases between the two ends. Germline V gene lookup returns CDR1 MNHEY and CDR2 SVGAGI. DNA for the CDR3: TGTGCCAGCAGCGACAATCTAGTGGATACGCAGTATTTT. This encodes CASSDNLVDTQYF.

Many counts were recorded for this clonotype. The chain recombines TRBV20-1 with TRBJ1-1, with TRBD1 as a possible D gene (5 bases). The CDR3 sequence is 13 residues long. Germline-derived CDR1 and CDR2 are DFQATT and SNEGSKA (reference sequence). Trimming pared 1 base from V and 7 bases from J, leaving 13 bases between. Written as DNA, the CDR3 is TGCAGTGCTAGAGCTCCCGGGGCGTATGAAGCTTTCTTT. It translates to CSARAPGAYEAFF.

In its sample, this clonotype was seen many times. The chain uses TRBV6-1 and TRBJ2-5, with 7 bases aligning to TRBD2. Germline values: CDR1 MNHNS, CDR2 SASEGT. The length of the CDR3 is 17 residues. The V gene end was trimmed by 2 bases and the J gene end by 4 bases; junction bases not matched to a gene: 13. The CDR3 DNA reads TGTGCCAGCAGTGAAAGGAGTAGGGCAGGGAGGGGAGAGACCCAGTACTTC. Translated, it gives CASSERSRAGRGETQYF.

The sample holds many counts of this clonotype. The CDR3, as DNA: TGTGCCAGCAGCTTGGTCAGGGGCGAGCAGTACTTC. This encodes CASSLVRGEQYF. J is TRBJ2-7 and V is TRBV5-5; D is possibly TRBD1 (6 bases). The CDR3 contains 12 residues. Germline values: CDR1 SGHKS, CDR2 YYEKEE (reference sequence). V was cut by 0 bases and J by 6 bases, with 7 bases left in between.

This clonotype was detected ten times or more. This sequence joins TRBV9 and TRBJ2-2; no definite D call. The CDR3 is 18 amino acids. Germline lookup yields CDR1 SGDLS and CDR2 YYNGEE. Between the trimmed V and J ends, which lost 0 bases and 2 bases, there was a span of 17 bases. The CDR3 is CASSVVPGVQFNTGELFF. DNA for the CDR3: TGTGCCAGCAGCGTAGTCCCAGGAGTCCAGTTTAACACCGGGGAGCTGTTTTTT.

This clonotype has ten or more counts. This chain connects TRBV20-1 to TRBJ1-3; TRBD1 might be the D (5 bases). CDR1 is DFQATT and CDR2 is SNEGSKA in the germline V gene (reference sequence). CDR3 length: 15 amino acids. With 3 bases removed from V and 2 bases from J, the gap between germline ends came to 14 bases. CDR3 loop: CSASPYGGTGNTIYF. The CDR3 nucleotides are TGCAGTGCTAGTCCCTACGGGGGAACTGGAAACACCATATATTTT.

This clonotype was observed many times. V usage is TRBV12-3 or TRBV12-4 and J usage is TRBJ1-4; 9 bases align to TRBD1. The CDR3 contains 17 residues. The junction had 12 bases not matched to a gene; V was cut back by 4 bases and J by 6 bases. CDR3 nucleotides: TGTGCCAGCAGTTCGGGAATCGGGACAGGGATGGATGAAAAACTGTTTTTT. Encoded protein: CASSSGIGTGMDEKLFF.

This clonotype was recorded many times. The gene calls are TRBV2 and TRBJ1-1, with D possibly matching TRBD1 (6 bases). The CDR3 extends over 14 amino acids. The V and J ends lost 2 bases and 1 base respectively, with 8 bases between them. Germline values: CDR1 SNHLY, CDR2 FYNNEI. DNA of the CDR3: TGTGCCAGCAGTGAACGGACAGAGAACACTGAAGCTTTCTTT. Protein product: CASSERTENTEAFF.

This clonotype is termed medium-sized. The rearrangement joins TRBV19 to TRBJ1-5, with 11 nucleotides matching TRBD1. Germline CDR1 LNHDA, CDR2 SQIVND (reference sequence). The CDR3 consists of 15 residues. J gave up 6 bases and V 6 bases, and 7 bases lay outside the gene matches. CDR3 in amino acids: CASRYRDRGSQPQHF. In DNA form, the CDR3 reads TGTGCCAGTAGGTACCGGGACAGGGGGTCTCAGCCCCAGCATTTT.

This clonotype showed up many times. The chain joins TRBV23-1 to TRBJ2-1, with 7 positions matching TRBD2. TRBV23-1 has ORF status, its function being uncertain. V lost 7 bases, J lost 8 bases, and 20 bases stayed unmatched. This CDR3 is 17 amino acids long. For the CDR3, the DNA is TGCGCCAGCACCCCTCCTAAGGCGGGAGATCCTCTTTATGAGCAGTTCTTC. This gives the protein CASTPPKAGDPLYEQFF.

This clonotype was picked up many times. The J gene is TRBJ2-4, the V gene TRBV7-8, with 8 nucleotides matching TRBD2. The CDR3 consists of 15 residues. Per the germline V gene, CDR1 is SGHVS and CDR2 is FQNEAQ. The V gene end was trimmed by 5 bases and the J gene end by 8 bases; junction bases not matched to a gene: 11. The CDR3 sequence is CASSTQLAAGDIQYF. The CDR3 DNA is TGTGCCAGCAGCACCCAACTAGCGGCTGGGGACATTCAGTACTTC.

This clonotype was seen many times. The CDR3 coding sequence is TGTGCCAGCAGTGAATCGACAGGTTCCAATGAAAAACTGTTTTTT. It translates to CASSESTGSNEKLFF. The V and J genes are TRBV6-5 and TRBJ1-4; a weak D match, TRBD1 (6 bases). The CDR3 runs to 15 residues. Germline V gene lookup returns CDR1 MNHEY and CDR2 SVGAGI. The V gene lost 5 bases and the J gene lost 5 bases, with 15 bases spanning the gap.

This clonotype was seen ten or more times. The gene calls are TRBV6-1 and TRBJ1-2; D unclear. The germline V gene has CDR1 MNHNS and CDR2 SASEGT. V was shortened by 1 base and J by 5 bases, with 5 bases between the two germline ends. The CDR3 has 12 residues. CDR3 region: CASSEVLYGYTF. The CDR3 region has the DNA TGTGCCAGCAGTGAAGTTCTTTATGGCTACACCTTC.

This clonotype was seen repeatedly, ten times or more. The CDR3 loop is CSGTGGAAYGYTF. The CDR3 coding sequence is TGCAGTGGGACAGGGGGCGCCGCCTATGGCTACACCTTC. The V and J genes are TRBV20-1 and TRBJ1-2; 11 bases are shared with TRBD1. This CDR3 spans 13 amino acids. V gave up 7 bases and J gave up 4 bases; unmatched junction bases: 5. Germline V CDR1 and CDR2: DFQATT, SNEGSKA (reference sequence).

The rearrangement uses TRBV7-9 and TRBJ2-5; D remains ambiguous. The V gene's germline CDR1 is SEHNR and CDR2 FQNEAQ (reference sequence). The CDR3 loop spans 14 amino acids. V was cut by 1 base and J by 1 base, with 7 bases left in between. The CDR3 reads CASSLGAAQETQYF. In DNA form, the CDR3 reads TGTGCCAGCAGCTTAGGGGCAGCCCAAGAGACCCAGTACTTC.

This clonotype appeared many times. The V and J genes are TRBV27 and TRBJ2-7; 11 nucleotides agree with TRBD2. J was trimmed by 9 bases and V by 5 bases; bases with no gene match: 6. Looked up from germline, CDR1 is MNHEY and CDR2 is SMNVEV (reference sequence). This CDR3 region has 13 residues. CDR3 nucleotide sequence: TGTGCCAGCAGTGGGACTAGCGGATACCGGCAGTACTTC. It specifies CASSGTSGYRQYF.

The sample holds many counts of this clonotype. This chain uses TRBV5-4 with TRBJ2-1; TRBD2 is a possible D gene (5 bases). CDR1 and CDR2 (germline): SGHNT, YYREEE (reference sequence). CDR3 length equals 14 residues. V lost 4 bases to trimming and J lost 2 bases, with 10 bases between them. CDR3 loop: CASSDPSPYNEQFF. CDR3 DNA: TGTGCCAGCAGCGACCCTAGCCCCTACAATGAGCAGTTCTTC.

The chain employs TRBV9 and TRBJ2-1; D is perhaps TRBD2 (6 bases). The CDR3 is made up of 14 amino acids. The ends were cut back, 4 bases at V and 4 bases at J, with 12 bases in the middle. The germline V gene encodes CDR1 SGDLS and CDR2 YYNGEE. The CDR3 DNA is TGTGCCAGCAGCTCGGGACTTCCATACAATGAGCAGTTCTTC. It translates to CASSSGLPYNEQFF.

This clonotype was seen repeatedly, ten times or more. The chain uses TRBV7-2 and TRBJ2-1; no clear D gene. CDR1 is SGHTA, CDR2 FQGNSA, per germline. The CDR3 runs to 14 residues. Trimming left V 3 bases short and J 6 bases short, with 12 bases between. The DNA for the CDR3 is TGTGCCAGCAGCTTGACGTTGGAGATCAATGAGCAGTTCTTC. Encoded protein: CASSLTLEINEQFF.

The genes are TRBV5-1 and TRBJ2-5; D is ambiguous. Trimming left V 1 base short and J 3 bases short, with 10 bases between. This CDR3 is built from 14 residues. The germline V gene encodes CDR1 SGHRS and CDR2 YFSETQ. CDR3 region: CASSLRSNEETQYF. CDR3 DNA: TGCGCCAGCAGCTTGCGCAGTAATGAAGAGACCCAGTACTTC.

The gene calls are TRBV12-3 or TRBV12-4 and TRBJ2-3; D is perhaps TRBD1 (6 bases). CDR3 length: 14 amino acids. The V end lost 1 base, the J end lost 3 bases, and 8 bases lay between the germline ends. Written as DNA, the CDR3 is TGTGCCAGCAGTTTAGGGGGGCTTACAGATACGCAGTATTTT. Translating it yields CASSLGGLTDTQYF.

The genes are TRBV12-3 or TRBV12-4 and TRBJ2-1; tentative D call: TRBD1 (6 bases). The CDR3 consists of 13 residues. Trimming shortened V by 1 base and J by 6 bases, and 7 bases separated the two germline ends. DNA of the CDR3: TGTGCCAGCAGTTTAGGGACAGTCAATGAGCAGTTCTTC. Protein product: CASSLGTVNEQFF.